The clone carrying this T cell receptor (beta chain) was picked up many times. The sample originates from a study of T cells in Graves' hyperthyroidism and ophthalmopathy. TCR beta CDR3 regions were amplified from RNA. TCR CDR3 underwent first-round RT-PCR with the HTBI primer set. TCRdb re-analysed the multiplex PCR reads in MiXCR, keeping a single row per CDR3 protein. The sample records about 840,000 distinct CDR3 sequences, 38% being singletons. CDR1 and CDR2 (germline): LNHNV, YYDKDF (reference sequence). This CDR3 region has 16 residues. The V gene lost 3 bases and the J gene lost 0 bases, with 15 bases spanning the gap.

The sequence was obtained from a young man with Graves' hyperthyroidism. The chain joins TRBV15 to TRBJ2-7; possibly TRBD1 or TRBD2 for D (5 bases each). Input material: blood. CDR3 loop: CATSSWGLRASYEQYF. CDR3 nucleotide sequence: TGTGCCACCAGCAGTTGGGGGTTGCGTGCCTCCTACGAGCAGTACTTC. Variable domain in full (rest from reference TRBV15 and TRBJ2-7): DAMVIQNPRYQVTQFGKPVTLSCSQTLNHNVMYWYQQKSSQAPKLLFHYYDKDFNNEADTPDNFQSRRPNTSFCFLDIRSPGLGDTAMYLCATSSWGLRASYEQYFGPGTRLTVT.